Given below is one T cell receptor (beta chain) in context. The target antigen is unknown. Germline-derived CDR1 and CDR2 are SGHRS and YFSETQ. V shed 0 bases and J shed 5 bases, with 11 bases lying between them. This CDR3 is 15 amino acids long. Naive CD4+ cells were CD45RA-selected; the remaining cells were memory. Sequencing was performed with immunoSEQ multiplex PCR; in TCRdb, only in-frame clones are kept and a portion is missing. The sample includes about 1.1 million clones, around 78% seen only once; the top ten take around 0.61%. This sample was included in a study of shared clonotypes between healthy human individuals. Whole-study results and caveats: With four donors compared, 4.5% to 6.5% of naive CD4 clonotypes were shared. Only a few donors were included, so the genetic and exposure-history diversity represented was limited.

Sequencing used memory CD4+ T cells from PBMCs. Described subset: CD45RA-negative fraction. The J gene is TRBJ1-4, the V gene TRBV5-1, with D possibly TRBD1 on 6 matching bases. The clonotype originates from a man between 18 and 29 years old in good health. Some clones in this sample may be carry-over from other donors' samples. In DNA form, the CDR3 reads TGCGCCAGCAGCTTGGTAGGGGGTTTCAATGAAAAACTGTTTTTT. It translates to CASSLVGGFNEKLFF.